The 17 T cell receptor beta chains below were found in one sample sequenced in a study of blood T cell repertoires in COVID-19. The protocol was immunoSEQ multiplex PCR, while the TCRdb copy is restricted to in-frame clones and leaves out a portion. The sample lists around 120,000 clones, about 91% seen once, with 0.88% in the top ten. The source material was peripheral blood. These TCRs come from a woman aged 50 to 60 with active or convalescent COVID-19.

V and J are TRBV28 and TRBJ1-6, with 9 bases fitting TRBD1. The V gene's germline CDR1 is MDHEN and CDR2 SYDVKM. CDR3 length: 12 amino acids. The J segment lost 7 bases and the V segment lost 10 bases, leaving 2 bases of the junction unmatched. CDR3 sequence: CATGTGNSPLHF. In DNA, the CDR3 is TGTGCCACAGGGACAGGGAATTCACCCCTCCACTTT. Together with reference TRBV28 and TRBJ1-6, the CDR3 gives the full variable domain: DVKVTQSSRYLVKRTGEKVFLECVQDMDHENMFWYRQDPGLGLRLIYFSYDVKMKEKGDIPEGYSVSREKKERFSLILESASTNQTSMYLCATGTGNSPLHFGNGTRLTVT.

This clone was seen only once. The genes are TRBV27 and TRBJ2-1; 8 bases line up with TRBD2. The germline V gene encodes CDR1 MNHEY and CDR2 SMNVEV (reference sequence). J lost 0 bases, V lost 4 bases, and 14 bases had no gene match. This CDR3 contains 19 residues. The CDR3 region is CASSSPLETSVGSYNEQFF. CDR3 DNA: TGTGCCAGCAGTTCCCCCCTTGAGACTAGCGTGGGCTCCTACAATGAGCAGTTCTTC.

In DNA, the CDR3 is TGTGCCAGCAGGAGGCTAGCGGAAAACTACGAGCAGTACTTC. Translated: CASRRLAENYEQYF. V and J are TRBV27 and TRBJ2-7; the match to TRBD2 covers 7 bases. After removal of 6 bases from V and 3 bases from J, the junction contained 8 bases not matched to a gene. The germline V gene has CDR1 MNHEY and CDR2 SMNVEV (reference sequence). There are 14 residues in the CDR3.

The chain links TRBV27 to TRBJ2-2; 13 bases agree with TRBD2. Germline CDR1 MNHEY, CDR2 SMNVEV (reference sequence). This CDR3 is 15 amino acids long. Trimming took 5 bases from V and 6 from J; bases not matched to a gene: 3. The CDR3 spells CASSEGTSGAGELFF. The CDR3 DNA is TGTGCCAGCAGTGAGGGGACTAGCGGGGCCGGGGAGCTGTTTTTT.

The gene calls are TRBV7-9 and TRBJ1-1; D may be TRBD1 (5 bases). V lost 0 bases and J lost 5, with 13 bases in between. Per germline, CDR1 SEHNR and CDR2 FQNEAQ (reference sequence). This CDR3 region has 15 residues. The CDR3 DNA reads as TGTGCCAGCAGCTTAGCCTTGGTGACAGTAACTGAAGCTTTCTTT. It translates to CASSLALVTVTEAFF. The full variable domain, its missing parts supplied by reference TRBV7-9 and TRBJ1-1, is DTGVSQNPRHKITKRGQNVTFRCDPISEHNRLYWYRQTLGQGPEFLTYFQNEAQLEKSRLLSDRFSAERPKGSFSTLEIQRTEQGDSAMYLCASSLALVTVTEAFFGQGTRLTVV.

The rearrangement links TRBV7-9 to TRBJ1-4, with D unresolved. The CDR3 contains 15 residues. Germline CDR1 SEHNR, CDR2 FQNEAQ (reference sequence). Trimming left V 5 bases short and J 7 bases short, with 17 bases between. In DNA, the CDR3 is TGTGCCAGCAGCCCGCCCTTCCGGGAGGGTGAAAAACTGTTTTTT. As protein: CASSPPFREGEKLFF. Looking up the rest from reference TRBV7-9 and TRBJ1-4 gives the full variable domain: DTGVSQNPRHKITKRGQNVTFRCDPISEHNRLYWYRQTLGQGPEFLTYFQNEAQLEKSRLLSDRFSAERPKGSFSTLEIQRTEQGDSAMYLCASSPPFREGEKLFFGSGTQLSVL.

The gene calls are TRBV5-4 and TRBJ2-3; the match to TRBD2 covers 7 bases. Germline values: CDR1 SGHNT, CDR2 YYREEE (reference sequence). V lost 0 bases and J lost 2; bases outside the gene matches: 12. The CDR3 extends over 18 amino acids. As DNA, the CDR3 is TGTGCCAGCAGCTTGGCCGGCTTGAGGACTAGTTCCACAGATACGCAGTATTTT. Translation: CASSLAGLRTSSTDTQYF.

In DNA, the CDR3 is TGTGCCAGCAGCCTGGACAGGGGACTAGCGGGAGTGAGAGAGACCCAGTACTTC. This gives the protein CASSLDRGLAGVRETQYF. The chain has TRBV6-2 or TRBV6-3 and TRBJ2-5; 14 bases agree with TRBD2. The CDR3 extends over 18 amino acids. Germline V gives CDR1 MNHEY, CDR2 SVGEGT. After removal of 6 bases from V and 4 bases from J, the junction contained 13 bases not matched to a gene.

The gene calls are TRBV7-2 and TRBJ1-3; D possibly corresponds to TRBD1 (6 bases). Germline lookup yields CDR1 SGHTA and CDR2 FQGNSA. This CDR3 has 16 residues. Trimming removed 4 bases at V and 0 bases at J, with 13 bases between. The DNA for the CDR3 is TGTGCCAGCAGCTCGGGACAACTATACTCTGGAAACACCATATATTTT. This gives the protein CASSSGQLYSGNTIYF.

The chain links TRBV29-1 to TRBJ1-2; the match to TRBD1 covers 10 bases. Unmatched junction bases numbered 6, after V lost 4 bases and J lost 7 bases. Germline-derived CDR1 and CDR2 are SQVTM and ANQGSEA. The CDR3 has 13 residues. The CDR3 DNA is TGCAGCGTTGTCCGGGACAGGGGTTCTGGCTACACCTTC. Protein sequence: CSVVRDRGSGYTF.

This clone was picked up one time. The gene calls are TRBV28 and TRBJ2-7; TRBD1 agrees at 8 bases. This CDR3 spans 17 amino acids. The germline V gene has CDR1 MDHEN and CDR2 SYDVKM. V was clipped by 5 bases and J by 3 bases; unmatched bases: 15. CDR3 DNA: TGTGCCAGCAGTCCCACAGCCCGGCAGGGGGCGGACTACGAGCAGTACTTC. Its translation is CASSPTARQGADYEQYF.

V usage is TRBV19 and J usage is TRBJ2-3; 7 nucleotides match TRBD2. The CDR3 loop spans 18 amino acids. Germline lookup yields CDR1 LNHDA and CDR2 SQIVND (reference sequence). The trim removed 5 bases at V and 2 bases at J, leaving 16 bases unmatched. The CDR3 protein is CASSAPLGTTFSTDTQYF. CDR3 in DNA: TGTGCCAGTAGTGCGCCCCTCGGGACTACCTTTTCCACAGATACGCAGTATTTT. Based on the CDR3 plus reference TRBV19 and TRBJ2-3, the full variable domain is DGGITQSPKYLFRKEGQNVTLSCEQNLNHDAMYWYRQDPGQGLRLIYYSQIVNDFQKGDIAEGYSVSREKKESFPLTVTSAQKNPTAFYLCASSAPLGTTFSTDTQYFGPGTRLTVL.

This chain connects TRBV2 to TRBJ1-6; 10 bases agree with TRBD1. Germline lookup yields CDR1 SNHLY and CDR2 FYNNEI. V gave up 6 bases and J gave up 5 bases; unmatched junction bases: 10. The CDR3 has 17 amino acids. CDR3 bases: TGTGCCAGCAGAGTGATTTCCGGGACAGGGGATAATTCACCCCTCCACTTT. Translation gives CASRVISGTGDNSPLHF.

V gene TRBV27 combines with J gene TRBJ2-1; 7 nucleotides match TRBD2. CDR1 MNHEY and CDR2 SMNVEV come from the germline V gene (reference sequence). The length of the CDR3 is 16 residues. V lost 4 bases, J lost 0 bases, and 6 bases stayed unmatched. The CDR3 reads CASSSGLPVSYNEQFF. As DNA, the CDR3 is TGTGCCAGCAGTTCGGGACTACCCGTCTCCTACAATGAGCAGTTCTTC.

A remark on this clone: A read error may produce the germline difference seen at one junction end. The CDR3 region has the DNA TGTGCCAGTAGCTCAGGTACAGGGCTTTCCTACGAGCAGTACTTC. It translates to CASSSGTGLSYEQYF. V usage is TRBV7-9 and J usage is TRBJ2-5, with a possible D match to TRBD1 (6 bases). The DNA matches TRBJ2-7 better at its end, which makes the J call doubtful. Germline CDR1 reads SEHNR; CDR2 reads FQNEAQ (reference sequence). CDR3 length: 15 amino acids.

This clone came up once. The rearrangement links TRBV19 to TRBJ2-1; D perhaps matches TRBD2 (5 bases). CDR1 LNHDA and CDR2 SQIVND come from the germline V gene (reference sequence). This CDR3 region has 19 residues. V lost 0 bases and J lost 5, with 23 bases in between. The CDR3 protein is CASSIERNLRLGAHNEQFF. CDR3 sequence (DNA): TGTGCCAGTAGTATAGAAAGGAATCTTAGGTTGGGAGCCCACAATGAGCAGTTCTTC. The full variable domain, in which reference TRBV19 and TRBJ2-1 provide the parts outside the CDR3, is DGGITQSPKYLFRKEGQNVTLSCEQNLNHDAMYWYRQDPGQGLRLIYYSQIVNDFQKGDIAEGYSVSREKKESFPLTVTSAQKNPTAFYLCASSIERNLRLGAHNEQFFGPGTRLTVL.

The chain uses TRBV29-1 and TRBJ2-1; D perhaps matches TRBD1 (5 bases). The CDR3 length is 13 residues. Germline V CDR1 and CDR2: SQVTM, ANQGSEA. Trimming shortened V by 4 bases and J by 7 bases, and 14 bases separated the two germline ends. The CDR3 is CSVVQGSINEQFF. Written as DNA, the CDR3 is TGCAGCGTTGTCCAGGGAAGTATAAATGAGCAGTTCTTC.